This TCR beta chain was identified in a study of human T cells and chemical hapten exposure. Authors' data handling: Some 100,000 TCRs per sample was the median, with a range of 23,224 to 690,600. TCRdb used MiXCR to reprocess the RACE reads, holding one entry per CDR3 protein. The V and J calls here are based on TCRdb, not the publication. The repertoire holds tens of thousands of distinct CDR3 sequences, with over 9.5% as singletons. V gave up 8 bases and J gave up 6 bases, with 20 bases separating them. Germline CDR1 is SNHLY and CDR2 is FYNNEI. The CDR3 length is 15 residues. Time point meaning: pre-sensitization, week 0. Treatment in this sample: therapeutic diphenylcyclopropenone sensitization with weekly scalp DPC. Non-pregnant alopecia patients aged 18 to 70, suitable for DPC therapy.

The J gene is TRBJ1-5, the V gene TRBV2; TRBD1 is a possible D gene (6 bases). This material consisted of whole blood, taken in connection with sensitization to the hapten diphenylcyclopropenone (DPC). This TCR was recovered from a woman aged 50 to 60 with alopecia areata. Some clones in this sample may be carry-over from other donors' samples. The CDR3 DNA reads as TGTGCCAGCGGTAGGGACGGGGGCATCGCTCAGCCCCAGCATTTT. It translates to CASGRDGGIAQPQHF.